This passage covers 29 T cell receptor beta chains from one sample sequenced in a study of early T cells in non-severe SARS-CoV-2 infection. TCRdb independently ran MiXCR on the 5' RACE reads; one entry per CDR3 protein. The sample contains under 75,000 distinct CDR3 sequences, approximately 12% of which appear only once. Sequenced: whole blood. Source of these receptors: an adult who was a healthcare worker with PCR-confirmed SARS-CoV-2 infection or an uninfected control (not recorded which).

CDR3 sequence reads: CSVWEGGSYEQYF. Written as DNA, the CDR3 is TGCAGCGTTTGGGAGGGAGGTTCCTACGAGCAGTACTTC. The J gene is TRBJ2-7, the V gene TRBV29-1; 7 bases map to TRBD2. The CDR3 contains 13 residues. The germline V gene encodes CDR1 SQVTM and CDR2 ANQGSEA. The V gene end was trimmed by 5 bases and the J gene end by 1 base; junction bases not matched to a gene: 5.

V and J are TRBV4-1 and TRBJ2-5; TRBD2 matches 10 bases. The trim removed 4 bases at V and 4 bases at J, leaving 6 bases unmatched. The CDR3 consists of 15 residues. CDR1 is MGHRA and CDR2 is YSYEKL in the germline V gene. The CDR3 spells CASSPLAGEGETQYF. As DNA, the CDR3 is TGCGCCAGCAGCCCCCTAGCGGGGGAGGGAGAGACCCAGTACTTC.

This clonotype was observed a few times. The genes are TRBV7-8 and TRBJ1-5, with D possibly TRBD1 on 5 matching bases. Per germline, CDR1 SGHVS and CDR2 FQNEAQ. The CDR3 consists of 14 residues. Trimming left V 2 bases short and J 5 bases short, with 10 bases between. The DNA for the CDR3 is TGTGCCAGCAGCTTACGGGGCTCGGATCAGCCCCAGCATTTT. Translating gives CASSLRGSDQPQHF.

This clonotype showed up just a few times. CDR3 protein: CASSQDLLAGLADTQYF. In nucleotides, the CDR3 is TGTGCCAGCAGCCAAGATTTATTAGCGGGATTGGCAGATACGCAGTATTTT. The chain is built from TRBV4-2 and TRBJ2-3; 8 positions agree with TRBD2. Germline loops: CDR1 LGHNA, CDR2 YNFKEQ. CDR3 length: 17 residues. J lost 4 bases, V lost 0 bases, and 9 bases had no gene match.

This chain uses TRBV6-5 with TRBJ2-6, with TRBD2 as a possible D gene (5 bases). Germline lookup yields CDR1 MNHEY and CDR2 SVGAGI. V was trimmed by 6 bases and J by 0 bases, leaving 9 bases between them. This CDR3 has 15 amino acids. The CDR3 DNA follows: TGTGCCAGCAGGCAGGACTTCTCTGGGGCCAACGTCCTGACTTTC. Translation: CASRQDFSGANVLTF.

The table lists this clonotype with many counts. The chain carries TRBV2 and TRBJ1-1, with D perhaps matching TRBD1 (6 bases). The CDR3 has 14 amino acids. Looked up from germline, CDR1 is SNHLY and CDR2 is FYNNEI. The V gene lost 3 bases and the J gene lost 7 bases, with 15 bases spanning the gap. CDR3 protein: CASSDLGARGEAFF. CDR3 coding DNA: TGTGCCAGCAGTGATCTGGGGGCGCGAGGTGAAGCTTTCTTT.

This clonotype was picked up a small number of times. The chain is built from TRBV12-3 or TRBV12-4 and TRBJ1-5; D not resolved. CDR3 length: 13 residues. V dropped 3 bases and J dropped 2 bases, with 5 bases sitting between them. The CDR3, as DNA: TGTGCCAGCAGTTTGAAGGGCAATCAGCCCCAGCATTTT. Amino acid sequence: CASSLKGNQPQHF.

The sample holds many counts of this clonotype. The rearrangement links TRBV11-3 to TRBJ2-2; 7 bases are a match to TRBD1. The V gene's germline CDR1 is SGHNT and CDR2 YENEEA. V shed 11 bases, J shed 3 bases, and the junction held 9 bases outside the gene matches. The CDR3 extends over 14 amino acids. The CDR3 protein is CAGKGAMDTGELFF. The CDR3 DNA is TGTGCCGGGAAGGGGGCCATGGACACCGGGGAGCTGTTTTTT. Based on the CDR3 plus reference TRBV11-3 and TRBJ2-2, the full variable domain is EAGVVQSPRYKIIEKKQPVAFWCNPISGHNTLYWYLQNLGQGPELLIRYENEEAVDDSQLPKDRFSAERLKGVDSTLKIQPAELGDSAVYLCAGKGAMDTGELFFGEGSRLTVL.

This clonotype was seen at least ten times. J is TRBJ1-5 and V is TRBV11-2, with D unresolved. This CDR3 is 16 amino acids long. V was pared by 5 bases and J by 4 bases, with 18 bases between. The germline gives CDR1 SGHAT, CDR2 FQNNGV. CDR3 in DNA: TGTGCCAGCAGCCCCGACGGATCGGCCGAAAATCAGCCCCAGCATTTT. Its protein is CASSPDGSAENQPQHF.

In this sample, this clonotype turned up many times. J is TRBJ2-5 and V is TRBV11-2; D gene uncertain. The V gene lost 5 bases and the J gene lost 2 bases, with 9 bases spanning the gap. The CDR3 covers 13 residues. Germline CDR1 is SGHAT and CDR2 is FQNNGV. The CDR3 DNA follows: TGTGCCAGCAGCCCCCACGGGCAAGAGACCCAGTACTTC. Amino acids: CASSPHGQETQYF.

With regard to this clonotype: This may be a read error, as it is one base from a much larger clone. The chain has TRBV7-8 and TRBJ2-7; D uncertain. Germline V CDR1 and CDR2: SGHVS, FQNEAQ. This CDR3 is 11 amino acids long. V was cut by 5 bases and J by 2 bases, with 4 bases left in between. This CDR3 reads CASSATYEQYF. Here the CDR3 DNA reads TGTGCCAGCAGCGCAACCTACGAGCAGTACTTC.

This clonotype was counted between two and nine times. The V gene is TRBV6-1, the J gene TRBJ1-4; possible D gene TRBD1, 5 bases. Trimming pared 10 bases from V and 0 bases from J, leaving 15 bases between. CDR1 and CDR2 from the germline V gene are MNHNS and SASEGT. The CDR3 sequence is 15 residues long. CDR3 DNA sequence: TGTGCCACCGAGGACGGAGGGGCAACTAATGAAAAACTGTTTTTT. Its translation: CATEDGGATNEKLFF.

The table lists this clonotype with a few counts. The rearrangement uses TRBV21-1 and TRBJ1-6; TRBD1, the table's D call, lacks a check against the DNA. TRBV21-1 is labeled a pseudogene. The CDR3 is made up of 13 amino acids. CDR3 nucleotide sequence: TGTGCCAGCAGCAACGGGGGGGATTCACCCCTCCACTTT. It specifies CASSNGGDSPLHF.

This clonotype was seen at least ten times. This sequence joins TRBV7-9 and TRBJ1-1; no definite D call. Germline values: CDR1 SEHNR, CDR2 FQNEAQ (reference sequence). CDR3 length equals 14 residues. The germline V and J ends were trimmed by 0 bases and 4 bases, with 9 bases remaining between them. CDR3 amino acids: CASSLAVGSTEAFF. CDR3 in DNA: TGTGCCAGCAGCTTAGCTGTCGGATCCACTGAAGCTTTCTTT. The full variable domain, in which reference TRBV7-9 and TRBJ1-1 provide the parts outside the CDR3, is DTGVSQNPRHKITKRGQNVTFRCDPISEHNRLYWYRQTLGQGPEFLTYFQNEAQLEKSRLLSDRFSAERPKGSFSTLEIQRTEQGDSAMYLCASSLAVGSTEAFFGQGTRLTVV.

This chain uses TRBV29-1 with TRBJ1-1, with 7 positions matching TRBD1. J was trimmed by 1 base and V by 5 bases; bases with no gene match: 7. Looked up from germline, CDR1 is SQVTM and CDR2 is ANQGSEA. The CDR3 spans 14 residues. The CDR3 DNA reads TGCAGCGTTCTTACCGGGACAGCGAACACTGAAGCTTTCTTT. Its protein is CSVLTGTANTEAFF.

The chain uses TRBV5-4 and TRBJ2-5, with no clear D. The CDR3 runs to 13 residues. Trimming pared 3 bases from V and 5 bases from J, leaving 11 bases between. Germline V gene lookup returns CDR1 SGHNT and CDR2 YYREEE (reference sequence). CDR3 sequence: CASSSPGRETQYF. DNA of the CDR3: TGTGCCAGCAGCTCGCCCGGGCGGGAGACCCAGTACTTC.

The sample holds a few counts of this clonotype. The V gene is TRBV7-8, the J gene TRBJ2-1; no clear D gene. The CDR3 extends over 13 amino acids. Between the trimmed V and J ends, which lost 5 bases and 7 bases, there was a span of 12 bases. Germline-derived CDR1 and CDR2 are SGHVS and FQNEAQ. CDR3 bases: TGTGCCAGCAGCAACAGATTCGCTAATGAGCAGTTCTTC. As protein: CASSNRFANEQFF.

This rearrangement joins TRBV6-4 to TRBJ1-6, with a tentative D call TRBD1 (5 bases). V was pared by 3 bases and J by 5 bases, with 11 bases between. Germline lookup yields CDR1 MRHNA and CDR2 SNTAGT. The CDR3 is 15 residues long. The CDR3 region has the DNA TGTGCCAGCAGTGAAGTCCAGGGAAATAATTCACCCCTCCACTTT. It translates to CASSEVQGNNSPLHF.

The V gene is TRBV25-1, the J gene TRBJ2-7; 7 bases are a match to TRBD2. V was pared by 1 base and J by 3 bases, with 6 bases of the junction left unmatched. The CDR3 runs 15 residues. Germline V gives CDR1 MGHDK, CDR2 SYGVNS. CDR3 loop: CASSESGDYRYEQYF. The CDR3 DNA reads as TGTGCCAGCAGTGAATCCGGGGACTATCGCTACGAGCAGTACTTC.

This clonotype was observed a few times. This sequence joins TRBV3-1 and TRBJ2-4; a weak D match, TRBD1 (6 bases). V was shortened by 0 bases and J by 6 bases, with 9 bases between the two germline ends. This CDR3 is built from 14 residues. The germline V gene encodes CDR1 LGHDT and CDR2 YNNKEL (reference sequence). The CDR3 sequence: CASSQDPGVNIQYF. CDR3 nucleotide sequence: TGTGCCAGCAGCCAAGATCCAGGGGTAAACATTCAGTACTTC. Looking up the rest from reference TRBV3-1 and TRBJ2-4 gives the full variable domain: DTAVSQTPKYLVTQMGNDKSIKCEQNLGHDTMYWYKQDSKKFLKIMFSYNNKELIINETVPNRFSPKSPDKAHLNLHINSLELGDSAVYFCASSQDPGVNIQYFGAGTRLSVL.

This clonotype was recorded many times. The chain is built from TRBV4-3 and TRBJ1-1; D might be TRBD1 (6 bases). V was cut by 4 bases and J by 2 bases, with 11 bases left in between. The CDR3 is 14 amino acids. Germline values: CDR1 LGHNA, CDR2 YSLEER. CDR3 nucleotide sequence: TGCGCCAGCAGCCTCCGACAGGAAAACACTGAAGCTTTCTTT. Translation gives CASSLRQENTEAFF.

This clonotype showed up many times. The genes are TRBV12-3 or TRBV12-4 and TRBJ1-6; tentative D call: TRBD1 (6 bases). V gave up 2 bases and J gave up 7 bases, with 6 bases separating them. This CDR3 comprises 13 residues. As DNA, the CDR3 is TGTGCCAGCAGTTTACAGGGGAATTCACCCCTCCACTTT. Its protein is CASSLQGNSPLHF.

This clonotype was seen at least ten times. This rearrangement joins TRBV6-2 or TRBV6-3 to TRBJ2-7; possibly TRBD2 for D (6 bases). The CDR3 sequence is 14 residues long. Trimming left V 2 bases short and J 4 bases short, with 12 bases between. Germline V gives CDR1 MNHEY, CDR2 SVGEGT. CDR3 nucleotide sequence: TGTGCCAGCAGTTACGCGGGGAGACCGTACGAGCAGTACTTC. Amino acids: CASSYAGRPYEQYF.

The chain is built from TRBV4-1 and TRBJ2-1; D is ambiguous. In germline, CDR1 is MGHRA, CDR2 YSYEKL. This CDR3 spans 13 amino acids. V lost 4 bases to trimming and J lost 4 bases, with 8 bases between them. CDR3 residues: CASSPQQYNEQFF. The CDR3 coding sequence is TGCGCCAGCAGCCCCCAACAGTACAATGAGCAGTTCTTC.

The chain couples TRBV3-1 to TRBJ2-3; 9 bases fit TRBD2. Germline values: CDR1 LGHDT, CDR2 YNNKEL (reference sequence). The CDR3 is made up of 15 amino acids. After removal of 1 base from V and 5 bases from J, the junction contained 4 bases not matched to a gene. CDR3 bases: TGTGCCAGCAGCCAAGTTAGCGGGGGAGGAGATACGCAGTATTTT. This codes for CASSQVSGGGDTQYF.

This clonotype came up many times. This chain links TRBV7-2 with TRBJ1-1, with D perhaps matching TRBD1 (6 bases). The CDR3 is 11 amino acids. Trimming pared 2 bases from V and 11 bases from J, leaving 9 bases between. CDR1 and CDR2 from the germline V gene are SGHTA and FQGNSA. The CDR3 reads CASSLTGLAFF. In nucleotides, the CDR3 is TGTGCCAGCAGCTTAACAGGGCTGGCTTTCTTT.

This chain links TRBV28 with TRBJ2-3; TRBD2 might be the D (6 bases). V was shortened by 3 bases and J by 4 bases, with 14 bases between the two germline ends. The CDR3 is made up of 15 amino acids. Germline V gives CDR1 MDHEN, CDR2 SYDVKM. The CDR3 DNA is TGTGCCAGCAGTTTCTCCGGAGGGAGTCCAGATACGCAGTATTTT. Translating gives CASSFSGGSPDTQYF.

This clonotype has ten or more counts. The genes are TRBV24-1 and TRBJ2-1; 12 bases fit TRBD2. CDR3 length equals 14 residues. The germline V gene has CDR1 KGHDR and CDR2 SFDVKD. The V gene end was trimmed by 9 bases and the J gene end by 7 bases; junction bases not matched to a gene: 6. The CDR3 coding sequence is TGTGCCACCCAAGGACTAGCGGGATTAAATGAGCAGTTCTTC. It translates to CATQGLAGLNEQFF.

There are a few counts of this clonotype. This sequence joins TRBV7-9 and TRBJ1-2; D unclear. Germline CDR1 and CDR2: SEHNR and FQNEAQ (reference sequence). CDR3 size: 15 residues. Trimming pared 2 bases from V and 2 bases from J, leaving 12 bases between. CDR3 loop: CASSLPGGINYGYTF. The CDR3 DNA reads TGTGCCAGCAGCTTACCAGGAGGGATCAACTATGGCTACACCTTC.